This T cell receptor beta chain was identified during a study of human T cells and chemical hapten exposure. Findings and caveats of the study: TCRs whose frequency exceeded 1 in 1000 remained the same following DPC sensitization.

The time point is: pre-sensitization, week 0. This sample's treatment: therapeutic diphenylcyclopropenone sensitization with weekly scalp DPC. Suited to DPC and affected by alopecia, the donors ranged from 18 to 70 years old. This clonotype was counted between two and nine times. Its antigen is unidentified. TCRdb used MiXCR to reprocess the RACE reads, holding one entry per CDR3 protein. The sample yields fewer than 350,000 distinct CDR3 sequences, 7.5% to 9% seen once. The TCR comes from a man between 18 and 29 years old with alopecia areata. Some clones in this sample may be carry-over from other donors' samples. The source material was whole blood, sampled in connection with sensitization to the hapten diphenylcyclopropenone (DPC).

CDR3 sequence (DNA): TGTGCCAGCAGACATCCGACCACAGATACGCAGTATTTT. This sequence encodes CASRHPTTDTQYF. V and J are TRBV6-2 or TRBV6-3 and TRBJ2-3; D gene unclear. The CDR3 loop spans 13 amino acids. Trimming removed 6 bases from V and 2 bases from J, with 9 bases in between. Germline CDR1 is MNHEY and CDR2 is SVGEGT.